These T cell receptor beta chains were read from a single sample in a study of cytomegalovirus exposure and HLA in healthy donors. Method: immunoSEQ multiplex PCR; TCRdb's copy keeps in-frame clones and lacks some. The sample holds roughly 200,000 clones, 75% to 90% seen once. The specimen sequenced was PBMCs. Source of these receptors: a man in his fifties or sixties in good health and CMV-seronegative. Each CDR3 is given with its conserved first and last residue. Fields, in order: V gene, J gene, D gene, clone size, CDR3 DNA, CDR3 protein. The D gene is left open where the match is weak. A clone size is listed for some rows: how often the clone was seen (once, few, many), or a class if it is expanded.

TRBV7-2	TRBJ2-1	NA	once	TGTGCCAGCAACCCAGACGGACAAGACTACAATGAGCAGTTCTTC	CASNPDGQDYNEQFF
TRBV5-1	TRBJ2-1	NA	NA	TGCGCCAGCAGCTCCCCAGGGGATCGGTCCTACAATGAGCAGTTCTTC	CASSSPGDRSYNEQFF
TRBV5-5	TRBJ2-1	NA	NA	TGTGCCAGCAGTTTAGACTCCGGCTCCTACAATGAGCAGTTCTTC	CASSLDSGSYNEQFF
TRBV18	TRBJ1-1	TRBD1	NA	TGTGCCAGCTCACCACGGGACAGATATGAAGCTTTCTTT	CASSPRDRYEAFF
TRBV11-2	TRBJ2-2	TRBD1	NA	TGTGCCAGCAGCGGCCGGGACAGGGTTGGCGGGGAGCTGTTTTTT	CASSGRDRVGGELFF
TRBV5-6	TRBJ1-5	NA	few	TGTGCCAGCAGTCGCAGGGGTGGCAATCAGCCCCAGCATTTT	CASSRRGGNQPQHF
TRBV6-5	TRBJ1-2	NA	once	TGTGCCAGCAGACGGAGTAGCGAGAGAGGCTACACCTTC	CASRRSSERGYTF
TRBV5-1	TRBJ1-1	NA	NA	TGCGCCAGCAGCTTCGGGAGTCTTCGAAACACTGAAGCTTTCTTT	CASSFGSLRNTEAFF
TRBV7-2	TRBJ1-2	NA	NA	TGTGCCAGCAGCAACGGTGCTGCTAACTATGGCTACACCTTC	CASSNGAANYGYTF
TRBV28	TRBJ2-1	TRBD2	NA	TGTGCCAGCAGTTTAAGGACTAGCGGGAGTCGGGAGCAGTTCTTC	CASSLRTSGSREQFF
TRBV28	TRBJ1-1	TRBD1	NA	TGTGCCAGCAGTGCAGGGGGGCACACTGAAGCTTTCTTT	CASSAGGHTEAFF
TRBV27	TRBJ2-7	TRBD1	NA	TGTGCCAGCAGCGGGACAGGGGGATACTACGAGCAGTACTTC	CASSGTGGYYEQYF
TRBV7-3	TRBJ2-6	NA	NA	TGTGCCAGCAGTATTAGCTCTGGGGCCAACGTCCTGACTTTC	CASSISSGANVLTF
TRBV27	TRBJ2-3	NA	NA	TGTGCCAGCAGTTTACTCACAGGGGGGGCAGATACGCAGTATTTT	CASSLLTGGADTQYF
TRBV9	TRBJ2-3	NA	NA	TGTGCCAGCAGCGTAGCTCCCTCCGATACGCAGTATTTT	CASSVAPSDTQYF
TRBV7-2	TRBJ1-2	TRBD1	few	TGTGCCAGCAGCGCCATACAGGGGCTCGAAGGGTATGGCTACACCTTC	CASSAIQGLEGYGYTF
TRBV9	TRBJ2-7	TRBD1	NA	TGTGCCAGCAGCGTACGGGACAGGGCGTACGAGCAGTACTTC	CASSVRDRAYEQYF